What follows are 24 T cell receptor beta chains derived from one specimen sequenced in a study of identical twins. MiXCR, run by TCRdb on the 5' RACE reads, gives a single entry per CDR3 protein. Here the sample spans some 250,000 distinct CDR3 sequences, roughly an eighth being singletons. The same sample was also studied in work on yellow fever vaccine responses in identical twins.

The sequenced sample consisted of memory (CD45RO+) T cells sorted from blood. The receptor source for this set is a woman under 30 in good health.

This clonotype was seen a few times. V gene TRBV2 combines with J gene TRBJ1-1, with unresolved D. This CDR3 is built from 11 residues. Trimming cost V 4 bases and J 4 bases, with 4 bases left between them. Germline V gene sequence: CDR1 SNHLY, CDR2 FYNNEI. Written as DNA, the CDR3 is TGTGCCAGCAGTGTATTCACTGAAGCTTTCTTT. Encoded protein: CASSVFTEAFF.

This clonotype has ten or more counts. The rearrangement uses TRBV12-3 or TRBV12-4 and TRBJ2-7; possible D gene TRBD1, 6 bases. This CDR3 is built from 13 residues. Trimming removed 6 bases at V and 2 bases at J, with 11 bases between. The CDR3: CASRPTGTYEQYF. The CDR3 nucleotides are TGTGCCAGCAGACCGACAGGCACCTACGAGCAGTACTTC.

This clonotype was picked up many times. The chain couples TRBV12-3 or TRBV12-4 to TRBJ2-1; 15 bases are shared with TRBD2. CDR3 length equals 15 residues. The V and J ends lost 5 bases and 6 bases, in that order; junction bases with no gene match: 2. The CDR3 sequence is CASSRTSGGANEQFF. CDR3 in DNA: TGTGCCAGCAGTCGGACTAGCGGGGGGGCCAATGAGCAGTTCTTC.

The chain carries TRBV28 and TRBJ2-7, with D unclear. CDR1 and CDR2 (germline): MDHEN, SYDVKM. This CDR3 comprises 14 residues. V lost 4 bases to trimming and J lost 3 bases, with 13 bases between them. This CDR3 reads CASSSGSLGYEQYF. The CDR3 nucleotides are TGTGCCAGCAGTTCGGGTTCCCTAGGCTACGAGCAGTACTTC.

This clonotype occurred many times. The chain's CDR3 is CSARDGGQGDTGELFF. The DNA for the CDR3 is TGCAGTGCTAGAGATGGGGGACAGGGGGACACCGGGGAGCTGTTTTTT. The chain recombines TRBV20-1 with TRBJ2-2; 11 bases align to TRBD1. With V trimmed by 0 bases and J by 3 bases, 3 bases remained unmatched. The CDR3 spans 16 residues. CDR1 is DFQATT and CDR2 is SNEGSKA in the germline V gene (reference sequence).

This clonotype was seen at least ten times. The chain recombines TRBV28 with TRBJ2-7; 8 nucleotides agree with TRBD2. The CDR3 contains 16 residues. Trimming cost V 4 bases and J 2 bases; bases outside gene matches: 10. Germline values: CDR1 MDHEN, CDR2 SYDVKM. The CDR3 DNA sequence: TGTGCCAGCAGTTCCTTTAGCGGGAAATCGGCCTACGAGCAGTACTTC. Protein product: CASSSFSGKSAYEQYF.

The chain links TRBV28 to TRBJ2-5; 8 bases map to TRBD1. The V gene's germline CDR1 is MDHEN and CDR2 SYDVKM. The CDR3 covers 18 residues. V lost 6 bases to trimming and J lost 4 bases; unmatched junction nucleotides: 19. The CDR3 DNA follows: TGTGCCAGCAGCTCCTTCCGGGACAGGTTACTCAAGGGAGAGACCCAGTACTTC. It specifies CASSSFRDRLLKGETQYF.

V gene TRBV24-1 combines with J gene TRBJ2-5; 12 bases line up with TRBD2. V trimming: 5 bases; J trimming: 5 bases; junction bases outside the gene matches: 5. CDR3 length equals 15 residues. Germline assignment: CDR1 KGHDR and CDR2 SFDVKD. The CDR3 loop is CATSVTSGSSETQYF. The CDR3 nucleotides are TGTGCCACCAGTGTGACTAGCGGGAGTTCGGAGACCCAGTACTTC.

A few counts support this clonotype. The CDR3 DNA follows: TGCGCCAGCAGTGCGCAACCCGGGATAGATACGCAGTATTTT. Residues: CASSAQPGIDTQYF. The chain carries TRBV10-1 and TRBJ2-3; tentative D call: TRBD2 (5 bases). The CDR3 spans 14 residues. Germline V CDR1 and CDR2: WNHNN, SYGVQD (reference sequence). Trimming left V 4 bases short and J 5 bases short, with 13 bases between.

V gene TRBV9 combines with J gene TRBJ2-1, with D tentatively TRBD1 or TRBD2 (7 bases each). Trimming took off 3 bases at V and 3 bases at J, with 16 bases between the two ends. Germline assignment: CDR1 SGDLS and CDR2 YYNGEE. The CDR3 is 16 amino acids. CDR3 bases: TGTGCCAGCAGCGCAAACCCAGGGGGGGGCTACAATGAGCAGTTCTTC. It codes for CASSANPGGGYNEQFF.

This sequence joins TRBV4-1 and TRBJ2-5; 9 positions agree with TRBD2. Trimming cost V 0 bases and J 3 bases; bases outside gene matches: 8. The CDR3 sequence is 17 residues long. Germline lookup yields CDR1 MGHRA and CDR2 YSYEKL. The DNA for the CDR3 is TGCGCCAGCAGCCAAGACCCTAGCGGGATCAGAAAAGAGACCCAGTACTTC. Residues: CASSQDPSGIRKETQYF.

This clonotype came up many times. The chain employs TRBV7-8 and TRBJ1-2; D remains unclear. This CDR3 comprises 15 residues. Germline V CDR1 and CDR2: SGHVS, FQNEAQ. V gave up 3 bases and J gave up 4 bases, with 15 bases separating them. The chain's CDR3 is CASSFGLLASYGYTF. CDR3 bases: TGTGCCAGCAGCTTCGGTCTCTTAGCCTCCTATGGCTACACCTTC.

This chain connects TRBV12-3 or TRBV12-4 to TRBJ2-3; D gene uncertain. The ends were cut back, 3 bases at V and 2 bases at J, with 9 bases in the middle. There are 14 residues in the CDR3. This CDR3 reads CASSFAGNTDTQYF. DNA for the CDR3: TGTGCCAGCAGTTTCGCAGGAAACACAGATACGCAGTATTTT.

This clonotype occurred many times. The genes are TRBV6-2 or TRBV6-3 and TRBJ2-3; D is uncertain. V was shortened by 0 bases and J by 8 bases, with 6 bases between the two germline ends. CDR1 is MNHEY and CDR2 is SVGEGT in the germline V gene. The CDR3 contains 12 residues. CDR3 sequence: CASSYSSSTQYF. The CDR3 nucleotides read TGTGCCAGCAGTTACTCGTCAAGTACGCAGTATTTT.

This clonotype was observed a few times. The chain combines TRBV7-8 with TRBJ2-5, with 7 bases that match TRBD2. The CDR3 extends over 15 amino acids. V was clipped by 2 bases and J by 3 bases; unmatched bases: 6. The germline gives CDR1 SGHVS, CDR2 FQNEAQ. The chain's CDR3 is CASSLPGLEKETQYF. DNA of the CDR3: TGTGCCAGCAGCTTACCAGGACTAGAAAAAGAGACCCAGTACTTC. Drawing the rest from reference TRBV7-8 and TRBJ2-5, the complete variable domain is GAGVSQSPRYKVAKRGQDVALRCDPISGHVSLFWYQQALGQGPEFLTYFQNEAQLDKSGLPSDRFFAERPEGSVSTLKIQRTQQEDSAVYLCASSLPGLEKETQYFGPGTRLLVL.

This clonotype turned up a few times. CDR3 nucleotide sequence: TGTGCCAGCAGATTACAGGGGGAGTCTATGGATACGCAGTATTTT. This sequence encodes CASRLQGESMDTQYF. This chain uses TRBV12-3 or TRBV12-4 with TRBJ2-3; 8 bases map to TRBD1. The J segment lost 6 bases and the V segment lost 6 bases, leaving 11 bases of the junction unmatched. The CDR3 has 15 amino acids.

This clonotype was recorded a few times. This rearrangement joins TRBV20-1 to TRBJ2-4; D is possibly TRBD1 or TRBD2 (6 bases each). The CDR3 runs to 15 residues. Trimming left V 7 bases short and J 6 bases short, with 22 bases between. CDR1 and CDR2 from the germline V gene are DFQATT and SNEGSKA (reference sequence). CDR3 bases: TGCAGTGTAGGTGGGGGGCAGGGAAACTTAAACATTCAGTACTTC. It translates to CSVGGGQGNLNIQYF.

This clonotype was found a few times. The CDR3 protein is CASEGLDRSSTYNEQFF. DNA for the CDR3: TGTGCCAGCGAAGGATTGGACAGGTCTAGTACCTACAATGAGCAGTTCTTC. The chain employs TRBV11-2 and TRBJ2-1; 7 bases are a match to TRBD1. Germline V gene lookup returns CDR1 SGHAT and CDR2 FQNNGV. Losses at the gene ends were 8 bases for V and 2 bases for J; bases not matched to a gene: 15. The CDR3 contains 17 residues.

This clonotype was counted ten times or more. The chain links TRBV11-2 to TRBJ2-7; TRBD2 aligns across 8 bases. CDR3 size: 14 residues. V was clipped by 2 bases and J by 2 bases; unmatched bases: 2. The germline V gene encodes CDR1 SGHAT and CDR2 FQNNGV. The CDR3 bases are TGTGCCAGCAGCTTACGGGGGGGGCCCTACGAGCAGTACTTC. Protein product: CASSLRGGPYEQYF.

This clonotype has a handful of counts. The genes are TRBV20-1 and TRBJ2-7; 13 bases are shared with TRBD2. This CDR3 has 15 amino acids. Germline lookup yields CDR1 DFQATT and CDR2 SNEGSKA (reference sequence). The junction had 9 bases not matched to a gene; V was cut back by 6 bases and J by 4 bases. The CDR3 sequence is CSASGTSGTAYEQYF. Written as DNA, the CDR3 is TGCAGTGCGTCCGGGACTAGCGGGACTGCATACGAGCAGTACTTC.

Many counts were recorded for this clonotype. This chain links TRBV7-6 with TRBJ2-2, with D unclear. The CDR3 totals 14 residues. V was trimmed by 6 bases and J by 4 bases, leaving 12 bases between them. Per the germline V gene, CDR1 is SGHVS and CDR2 is FNYEAQ. CDR3 region: CASRITTFTGELFF. CDR3 in DNA: TGTGCCAGCAGAATTACGACTTTCACCGGGGAGCTGTTTTTT.

The chain employs TRBV11-2 and TRBJ1-4; 8 bases agree with TRBD1. The CDR3 length is 15 residues. V dropped 5 bases and J dropped 5; count of bases not matched to a gene: 7. Per the germline V gene, CDR1 is SGHAT and CDR2 is FQNNGV. The CDR3 nucleotides are TGTGCCAGCAGCCTTAGGACAGGGCAGAATGAAAAACTGTTTTTT. This sequence encodes CASSLRTGQNEKLFF. The whole variable domain, filled in from reference TRBV11-2 and TRBJ1-4, reads EAGVAQSPRYKIIEKRQSVAFWCNPISGHATLYWYQQILGQGPKLLIQFQNNGVVDDSQLPKDRFSAERLKGVDSTLKIQPAKLEDSAVYLCASSLRTGQNEKLFFGSGTQLSVL.

V usage is TRBV18 and J usage is TRBJ2-3; TRBD2 aligns across 9 bases. The V segment lost 0 bases and the J segment 1 base; nucleotides outside the gene matches: 2. In germline, CDR1 is KGHSH, CDR2 LQKENI. This CDR3 region has 16 residues. DNA of the CDR3: TGTGCCAGCTCACCACCCCTAGCGGGACGCACAGATACGCAGTATTTT. This gives the protein CASSPPLAGRTDTQYF.

The chain couples TRBV4-1 to TRBJ2-2; 13 nucleotides agree with TRBD2. V was pared by 1 base and J by 10 bases, with 6 bases of the junction left unmatched. In germline, CDR1 is MGHRA, CDR2 YSYEKL. The CDR3 spans 16 residues. The CDR3 here is CASSQATSGRDVELFF. CDR3 sequence (DNA): TGCGCCAGCAGCCAAGCCACTAGCGGGAGGGACGTGGAGCTGTTTTTT.